This TCR beta chain was sequenced for a study of post-analysis software for immune sequencing data. Notes on the study in general: There was significantly lower normalized Chao1 diversity in multiple sclerosis patients than in controls. In patients, about five TRBV segments were more frequent than in controls, with TRBV5-6, TRBV5-1 and TRBV20-1 among them.

The germline V gene encodes CDR1 MNHEY and CDR2 SVGEGT. V dropped 9 bases and J dropped 1 base, with 16 bases sitting between them. CDR3 length equals 14 residues. Tagging with unique molecular identifiers was a feature of the TCR beta cDNA libraries. TCRdb re-analysed the PCR reads in MiXCR, keeping a single row per CDR3 protein. This sample carries roughly 540,000 distinct CDR3 sequences, approximately 34% of them seen once, and the ten largest clones take approximately 6%. As to this clonotype: Its antigen is unidentified.

The rearrangement uses TRBV6-2 or TRBV6-3 and TRBJ2-7; D might be TRBD1 (6 bases). Sequencing was done on a sample of blood. The sequence was obtained from a girl aged 2-17 years with multiple sclerosis. Written as DNA, the CDR3 is TGTGCCAGTAACGCCCAGGGGCCTTCCTACGAGCAGTACTTC. This codes for CASNAQGPSYEQYF.